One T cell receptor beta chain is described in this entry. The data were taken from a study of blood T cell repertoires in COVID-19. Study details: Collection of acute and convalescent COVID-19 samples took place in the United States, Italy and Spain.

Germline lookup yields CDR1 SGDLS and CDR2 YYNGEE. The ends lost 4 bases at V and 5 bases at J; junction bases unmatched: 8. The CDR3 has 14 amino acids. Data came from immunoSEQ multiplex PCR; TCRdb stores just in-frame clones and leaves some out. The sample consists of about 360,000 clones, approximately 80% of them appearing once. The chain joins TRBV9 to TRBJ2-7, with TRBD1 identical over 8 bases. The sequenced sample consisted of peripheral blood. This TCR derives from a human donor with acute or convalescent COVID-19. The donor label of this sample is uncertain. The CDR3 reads CASSPRTGKDEQYF. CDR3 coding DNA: TGTGCCAGCAGCCCCAGGACAGGGAAGGACGAGCAGTACTTC.